This TCR beta chain was profiled in a study of OX40 agonist ivuxolimab in advanced cancers. Points from the study as a whole: Normalized T-cell clonal expansion was also low in some nonresponders. CD8+ T cells were the subset that, on average, had more expanded clones than CD4+. Clonal expansion among partial responders at 0.1-3.0 mg/kg ranked near the lowest.

As concerns this clone: Its cognate antigen is unknown.

If patients had autoimmune disease history or systemic immunosuppression, they were excluded. The germline V and J ends were trimmed by 3 bases and 0 bases, with 12 bases remaining between them. This CDR3 spans 16 amino acids. Germline V lookup: CDR1 LNHDA, CDR2 SQIVND (reference sequence). Method: immunoSEQ multiplex PCR; TCRdb's copy keeps in-frame clones and lacks some. Of 52,000 or so clones in the sample, approximately 85% are singletons; the top ten hold 11%. The sample was CD4+ or CD8+ T cells sorted from blood, taken in a trial of the OX40 agonist ivuxolimab. V and J are TRBV19 and TRBJ1-5; D is unresolved. This sequence was found in an adult with an advanced solid tumor such as melanoma, head and neck, liver or kidney cancer. The CDR3 DNA reads TGTGCCAGTAGTATTGACGGTCATTCTAGCAATCAGCCCCAGCATTTT. This encodes CASSIDGHSSNQPQHF.